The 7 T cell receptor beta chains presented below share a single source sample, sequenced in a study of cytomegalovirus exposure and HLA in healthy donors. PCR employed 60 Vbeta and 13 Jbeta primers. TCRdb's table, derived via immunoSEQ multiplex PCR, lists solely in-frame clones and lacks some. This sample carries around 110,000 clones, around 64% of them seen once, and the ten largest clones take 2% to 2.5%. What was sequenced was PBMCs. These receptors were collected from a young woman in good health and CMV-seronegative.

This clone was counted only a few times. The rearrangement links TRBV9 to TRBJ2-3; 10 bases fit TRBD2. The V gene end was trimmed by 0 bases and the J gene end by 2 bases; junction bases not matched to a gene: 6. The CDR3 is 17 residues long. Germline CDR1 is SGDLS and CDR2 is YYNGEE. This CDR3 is CASSVGLAGVITDTQYF. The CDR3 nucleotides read TGTGCCAGCAGCGTAGGGCTAGCGGGAGTGATCACAGATACGCAGTATTTT.

The DNA for the CDR3 is TGTGCCAGCAGCTTAGCTGGGATAGCGGACAATGAGCAGTTCTTC. Translated: CASSLAGIADNEQFF. The rearrangement joins TRBV13 to TRBJ2-1, with D tentatively TRBD2 (6 bases). Germline V lookup: CDR1 PRHDT, CDR2 FYEKMQ (reference sequence). This CDR3 is built from 15 residues. Trimming removed 1 base at V and 5 bases at J, with 12 bases between.

CDR3 in amino acids: CSVEEGRNSPLHF. The CDR3 DNA reads as TGCAGCGTTGAAGAGGGGAGGAATTCACCCCTCCACTTT. The chain employs TRBV29-1 and TRBJ1-6; D remains unclear. V was trimmed by 0 bases and J by 7 bases, leaving 7 bases between them. CDR1 is SQVTM, CDR2 ANQGSEA, per germline. This CDR3 spans 13 amino acids.

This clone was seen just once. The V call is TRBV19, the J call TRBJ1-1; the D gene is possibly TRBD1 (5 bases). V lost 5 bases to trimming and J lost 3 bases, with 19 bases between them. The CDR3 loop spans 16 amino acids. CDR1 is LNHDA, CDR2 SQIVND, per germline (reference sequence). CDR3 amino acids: CASSRRRGTVDTEAFF. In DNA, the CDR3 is TGTGCCAGTAGTCGAAGACGCGGGACGGTAGACACTGAAGCTTTCTTT. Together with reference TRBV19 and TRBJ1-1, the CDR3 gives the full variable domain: DGGITQSPKYLFRKEGQNVTLSCEQNLNHDAMYWYRQDPGQGLRLIYYSQIVNDFQKGDIAEGYSVSREKKESFPLTVTSAQKNPTAFYLCASSRRRGTVDTEAFFGQGTRLTVV.

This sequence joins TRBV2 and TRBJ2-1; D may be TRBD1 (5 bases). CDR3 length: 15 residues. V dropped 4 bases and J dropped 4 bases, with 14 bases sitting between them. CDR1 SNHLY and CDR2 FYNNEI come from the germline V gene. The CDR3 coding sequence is TGTGCCAGCAGTGCTAGGGAACAGGCTTACAATGAGCAGTTCTTC. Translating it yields CASSAREQAYNEQFF.

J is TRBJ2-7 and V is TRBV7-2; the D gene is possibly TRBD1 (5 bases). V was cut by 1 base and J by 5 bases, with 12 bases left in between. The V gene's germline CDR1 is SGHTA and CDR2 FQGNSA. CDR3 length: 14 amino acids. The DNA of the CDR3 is TGTGCCAGCAGCTTAGATCAGGGTAGCAACGAGCAGTACTTC. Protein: CASSLDQGSNEQYF.

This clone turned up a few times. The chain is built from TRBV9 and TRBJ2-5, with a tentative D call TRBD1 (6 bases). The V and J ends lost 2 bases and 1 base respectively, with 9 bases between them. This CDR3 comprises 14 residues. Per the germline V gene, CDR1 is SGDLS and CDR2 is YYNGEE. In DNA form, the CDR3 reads TGTGCCAGCAGCGTTGGACAGCCCCAAGAGACCCAGTACTTC. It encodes CASSVGQPQETQYF.